The 3 T cell receptor beta chains reported below all come from one sample, sequenced in a study of cytomegalovirus exposure and HLA in healthy donors. PCR was performed using 60 Vbeta and 13 Jbeta primers. Profiling relied on immunoSEQ multiplex PCR, and the TCRdb table lists in-frame clones only, not all of them. The top ten clones hold more than 1.5% of a sample with roughly 130,000 clones, approximately 86% of them seen once. Sequenced sample: PBMCs. The receptors shown here come from a boy aged 5-17 years in good health and CMV-seronegative.

The chain employs TRBV5-1 and TRBJ2-5, with a weak D call TRBD2 (5 bases). Germline V gene data show CDR1 as SGHRS and CDR2 as YFSETQ. V was cut by 5 bases and J by 4 bases, with 15 bases left in between. The CDR3 totals 14 residues. The DNA for the CDR3 is TGCGCCAGCAGGGGTGAGGAGGTTCGAGAGACCCAGTACTTC. Its protein product is CASRGEEVRETQYF.

This clone was detected only a few times. The gene calls are TRBV5-6 and TRBJ1-1; no reliable D call. V was trimmed by 4 bases and J by 7 bases, leaving 8 bases between them. Germline CDR1 is SGHDT and CDR2 is YYEEEE. The CDR3 has 11 residues. This CDR3 is CASSLNYEAFF. CDR3 nucleotides: TGTGCCAGCAGCCTCAACTATGAAGCTTTCTTT.

CDR3 sequence (DNA): TGTGCCAGCAGTTACACGGGAAGGAACACTGAAGCTTTCTTT. Translation gives CASSYTGRNTEAFF. This chain joins TRBV6-6 and TRBJ1-1; no definite D call. Per the germline V gene, CDR1 is MNHNY and CDR2 is SVGAGI (reference sequence). The CDR3 length is 14 residues. V lost 2 bases to trimming and J lost 1 base, with 8 bases between them.